This is a list of T cell receptor beta chains from one sample in a study of shared clonotypes between healthy human individuals. Using immunoSEQ multiplex PCR, the repertoire was profiled, and TCRdb retains in-frame clones only, with some absent. The table records a few million clones, roughly 93% of them present only once. The sequenced sample consisted of naive CD8+ T cells from PBMCs. The receptors stem from a man in his late teens or twenties in good health. Some clones in this sample may be carry-over from other donors' samples. The conserved cysteine and the conserved F or W are not part of the CDR3 here. Fields, in order: clone size, V gene, CDR3 protein. A clone size is listed for some rows: how often the clone was seen (once, few, many), or a class if it is expanded.

>once|TRBV11-2
ASILSPGRGLPNNEQF
>.|TRBV9
ASSEGGQYNQPQH
>.|TRBV6-5
ASSYSGLLGETQY
>once|TRBV27
ASSLTMYGNQPQH
>.|TRBV27
ASRRRGQGYYEQY
>.|TRBV27
ASGLKGGGEQF
>few|TRBV9
ASSVGGVNTEAF
>.|TRBV29-1
SVEAGRQGAYEQY
>few|TRBV15
ATSPSDRPTEAF
>.|TRBV19
ASRETGGGYNEQF
>.|TRBV30
AWRRAGMTEKLF
>.|TRBV20-1
SAIEWNEQF
>.|TRBV28
ASSPVVEPQPKNIQY
>.|TRBV29-1
SVFRDSGQY
>.|TRBV5-4
ASSLRETQY